The clone carrying this T cell receptor (beta chain) was counted many times. Its cognate antigen is unknown. Researchers amplified the TCR beta CDR3 regions from RNA transcripts. When the TCR CDR3 underwent first-round RT-PCR, the HTBI primer set was used. TCRdb re-called the multiplex PCR reads with MiXCR, one entry per CDR3 protein. The table has some 98,000 distinct CDR3 sequences, around 37% seen once. The germline V gene has CDR1 SEHNR and CDR2 FQNEAQ (reference sequence). Trimming shortened V by 5 bases and J by 6 bases, and 17 bases separated the two germline ends. The CDR3 is made up of 14 amino acids. Lactation, pregnancy, other autoimmune disease or uncontrolled infection led to exclusion of patients. This sample was taken from a study of T cells in Graves' hyperthyroidism and ophthalmopathy. Study findings and constraints: Most thyroid clonotypes expanded above 0.001 appeared in blood too.

This TCR came from a woman in her 30s with Graves' hyperthyroidism. The sequenced material came from peripheral blood or thyroid tissue (not recorded which). This rearrangement joins TRBV7-9 to TRBJ2-7; D may be TRBD1 or TRBD2 (5 bases each). The CDR3 spells CASSQGAGMFEQYF. The CDR3 DNA reads as TGTGCCAGCAGCCAAGGGGCCGGGATGTTCGAGCAGTACTTC.